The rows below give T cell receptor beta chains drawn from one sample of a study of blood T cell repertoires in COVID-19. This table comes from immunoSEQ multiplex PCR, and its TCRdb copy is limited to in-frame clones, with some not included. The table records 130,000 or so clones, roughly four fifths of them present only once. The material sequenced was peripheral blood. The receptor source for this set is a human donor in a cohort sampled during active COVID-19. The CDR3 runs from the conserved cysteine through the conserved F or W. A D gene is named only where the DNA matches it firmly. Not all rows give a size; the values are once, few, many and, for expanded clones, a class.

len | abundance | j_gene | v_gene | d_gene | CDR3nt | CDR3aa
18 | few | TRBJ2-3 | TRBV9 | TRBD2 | TGTGCCAGCAGCGGCCGAGTATCTAGCGGGGGACCCGGGGATACGCAGTATTTT | CASSGRVSSGGPGDTQYF
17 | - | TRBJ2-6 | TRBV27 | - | TGTGCCAGCAGTGTATCCCCTCCGTTTCCCGGGGCCAACGTCCTGACTTTC | CASSVSPPFPGANVLTF
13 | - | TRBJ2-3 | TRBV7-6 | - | TGTGCCAGCAGCTTATCGAGGGCAGATACGCAGTATTTT | CASSLSRADTQYF
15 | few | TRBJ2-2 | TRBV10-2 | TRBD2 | TGCGCCAGCAATCCCTTTATGACTAGCGGGGTCACCGTGTTTTTT | CASNPFMTSGVTVFF
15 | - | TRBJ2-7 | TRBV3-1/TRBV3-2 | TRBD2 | TGTGCCAGCAGTCGCCCGGGCGGGGGGGTCTACGAGCAGTACTTC | CASSRPGGGVYEQYF
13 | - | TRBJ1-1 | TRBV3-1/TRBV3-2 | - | TGTGCCAGCAGCCAAGGGGAGGGAATTGAAGCTTTCTTT | CASSQGEGIEAFF
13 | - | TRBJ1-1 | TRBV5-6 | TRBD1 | TGTGCCAGCAGCGGGGGACAGAGGACTGAAGCTTTCTTT | CASSGGQRTEAFF
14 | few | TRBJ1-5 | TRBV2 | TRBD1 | TGTGCCAGCAGCGGACAGGGACCCAGTCAGCCCCAGCATTTT | CASSGQGPSQPQHF
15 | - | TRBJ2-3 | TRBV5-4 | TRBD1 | TGTGCCAGCAGCTTGGATGGGACAGAGCTCGATACGCAGTATTTT | CASSLDGTELDTQYF
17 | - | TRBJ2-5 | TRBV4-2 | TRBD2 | TGTGCCAGCAGCCAAGAGGGGACTAGCGGAGTTAAAGAGACCCAGTACTTC | CASSQEGTSGVKETQYF